The sequence of this TCR beta chain was determined in a study of cytomegalovirus exposure and HLA in healthy donors. Overall study: The same platform was used for the 90 to 150 validation repertoires as for the approximately 670 first-cohort repertoires, as reported in a later analysis.

This table comes from immunoSEQ multiplex PCR, and its TCRdb copy is limited to in-frame clones, with some not included. Here the sample spans about 120,000 clones, 85% being singletons. A remark on this clone: Its antigen is unknown.

V gave up 3 bases and J gave up 6 bases; unmatched junction bases: 17. The CDR3 sequence is 18 residues long. Germline V lookup: CDR1 SGDLS, CDR2 YYNGEE. Points from the study as a whole: Despite most TCR sequences being rare, some public TCRs occurred in many donors. High specificity and sensitivity for cytomegalovirus status were reported for the classifier. There were around 160 TCR beta chains listed as cytomegalovirus-associated.

The clonotype was recovered from a woman younger than 45 in good health and CMV-seronegative. The chain couples TRBV9 to TRBJ2-1; 8 bases agree with TRBD2. The specimen sequenced was PBMCs. The CDR3 reads CASSESSRGLGGFNEQFF. The DNA of the CDR3 is TGTGCCAGCAGCGAGAGTAGCAGGGGACTAGGGGGGTTCAATGAGCAGTTCTTC.